This T cell receptor beta chain was retrieved from a study of shared clonotypes between healthy human individuals. Study-level background: Samples came from two female and a few male donors aged 18 to 49.

V dropped 4 bases and J dropped 1 base, with 10 bases sitting between them. The CDR3 extends over 14 amino acids. Per the germline V gene, CDR1 is SGDLS and CDR2 is YYNGEE. As regards this clone: The identical CDR3 is also encoded by other nucleotide sequences in the sample.

Deep-level assay runs were performed. Sequencing was performed with immunoSEQ multiplex PCR; in TCRdb, only in-frame clones are kept and a portion is missing. The sample gives approximately 640,000 clones, more than 70% of which show up once; around 1.8% is in the top ten. Sequenced input: memory CD4+ T cells sorted from blood. The subset here: CD45RA-negative fraction. The TCR comes from a woman aged 25 to 45 in good health. This chain links TRBV9 with TRBJ2-3, with D perhaps TRBD1 (6 bases). CDR3 sequence reads: CASSPRTGTDTQYF. Here the CDR3 DNA reads TGTGCCAGCAGCCCACGGACAGGCACAGATACGCAGTATTTT.